This note documents a single T cell receptor beta chain sequence. Antigen specificity is unknown. Researchers ran the PCR with 60 Vbeta and 13 Jbeta primers. In the authors' methods: Counted up in a later analysis, unique TCR beta chains came to about 80 million, with around 10 million shared. Some clones are missing from TCRdb's copy, which holds only in-frame ones; the method was immunoSEQ multiplex PCR. V, J and clone size are taken as reported in that table, and D and trimming were inferred from the DNA itself. The data hold 80,000 to 130,000 clones, with around 80% observed a single time. This specimen belongs to a study of cytomegalovirus exposure and HLA in healthy donors. Findings of the study overall: Later analysis revealed greater clonal expansion in HLA-associated TCR beta chains than in equally common others. Analysis performed later found roughly 18,000 TCR beta sequences associated with HLA alleles at 0.05 false discovery rate.

Germline CDR1 reads SGHRS; CDR2 reads YFSETQ. The CDR3 spans 17 residues. Between the trimmed V and J ends, which lost 4 bases and 4 bases, there was a span of 22 bases. The source material was PBMCs. This sequence was found in a woman aged 18 to 35 in good health and CMV-seronegative. V is TRBV5-1 and J is TRBJ2-3; D perhaps matches TRBD1 (6 bases). The DNA of the CDR3 is TGCGCCAGCAGCGGATCCTCAGGACAGAGCCCCGCAGATACGCAGTATTTT. Encoded protein: CASSGSSGQSPADTQYF.